Following are 17 T cell receptor beta chains from one sample sequenced in a study of blood T cell repertoires in COVID-19. Measured with immunoSEQ multiplex PCR; TCRdb has only the in-frame clones, and not every one. The sample has more than 150,000 clones; about nine tenths are singletons. Sequenced input: PBMCs or T cells enriched from blood (not recorded which). All receptors derive from a woman aged 30 to 39 who had recovered from COVID-19.

V gene TRBV6-1 combines with J gene TRBJ2-7; D might be TRBD1 (5 bases). V lost 2 bases and J lost 3, with 11 bases in between. Germline CDR1 and CDR2: MNHNS and SASEGT. The CDR3 runs to 14 residues. CDR3 protein: CASSETAGFYEQYF. The CDR3 DNA reads TGTGCCAGCAGTGAAACGGCAGGGTTCTACGAGCAGTACTTC.

The J gene is TRBJ1-1, the V gene TRBV7-2; D is possibly TRBD1 (5 bases). The CDR3 spans 13 residues. Per germline, CDR1 SGHTA and CDR2 FQGNSA. V gave up 3 bases and J gave up 4 bases, with 9 bases separating them. The CDR3 loop is CASSFRQSTEAFF. CDR3 DNA sequence: TGTGCCAGCAGCTTTCGACAGAGCACTGAAGCTTTCTTT. Full variable domain (remainder filled in from reference TRBV7-2 and TRBJ1-1): GAGVSQSPSNKVTEKGKDVELRCDPISGHTALYWYRQSLGQGLEFLIYFQGNSAPDKSGLPSDRFSAERTGGSVSTLTIQRTQQEDSAVYLCASSFRQSTEAFFGQGTRLTVV.

The chain uses TRBV28 and TRBJ2-2; 9 bases agree with TRBD2. Germline assignment: CDR1 MDHEN and CDR2 SYDVKM. CDR3 length: 14 residues. V gave up 10 bases and J gave up 5 bases; unmatched junction bases: 8. CDR3 amino acids: CATWRLAGTGELFF. In nucleotides, the CDR3 is TGTGCCACCTGGCGCCTAGCGGGGACCGGGGAGCTGTTTTTT.

In its sample, this clone was seen many times. J is TRBJ1-1 and V is TRBV4-3, with D possibly TRBD1 on 5 matching bases. The CDR3 is made up of 13 amino acids. V lost 2 bases and J 1 base, leaving 5 bases between the germline ends. The germline gives CDR1 LGHNA, CDR2 YSLEER. In nucleotides, the CDR3 is TGCGCCAGCAGCCAAACAGGGAACACTGAAGCTTTCTTT. Protein product: CASSQTGNTEAFF.

The table lists this clone with a count of one. The chain carries TRBV3-1 (or the pseudogene TRBV3-2) and TRBJ1-6; perhaps TRBD1 as D (6 bases). The CDR3 loop spans 16 amino acids. In germline, CDR1 is LGHDT, CDR2 YNNKEL (reference sequence). The V end lost 0 bases, the J end lost 6 bases, and 12 bases lay between the germline ends. The CDR3 protein is CASSQDGQLGNSPLHF. In DNA form, the CDR3 reads TGTGCCAGCAGCCAAGACGGACAGCTGGGTAATTCACCCCTCCACTTT.

The V gene is TRBV5-4, the J gene TRBJ2-1; D might be TRBD1 (5 bases). CDR1 and CDR2 (germline): SGHNT, YYREEE (reference sequence). Trimming stripped 3 bases from V and 8 bases from J, with 12 bases between. The CDR3 runs 13 residues. Here the CDR3 reads CASSSAARDEQFF. The DNA of the CDR3 is TGTGCCAGCAGCTCCGCCGCCAGGGATGAGCAGTTCTTC.

The chain is built from TRBV5-4 and TRBJ2-7; TRBD1 matches at 9 bases. The trim removed 4 bases at V and 4 bases at J, leaving 9 bases unmatched. CDR1 is SGHNT, CDR2 YYREEE, per germline (reference sequence). This CDR3 has 15 residues. The CDR3 protein is CASSDRGTGPYEQYF. The CDR3 nucleotides are TGTGCCAGCAGCGATAGGGGGACAGGGCCTTACGAGCAGTACTTC. The whole variable domain, filled in from reference TRBV5-4 and TRBJ2-7, reads ETGVTQSPTHLIKTRGQQVTLRCSSQSGHNTVSWYQQALGQGPQFIFQYYREEENGRGNFPPRFSGLQFPNYSSELNVNALELDDSALYLCASSDRGTGPYEQYFGPGTRLTVT.

The chain has TRBV7-2 and TRBJ1-3; D is uncertain. Trimming left V 6 bases short and J 4 bases short, with 10 bases between. CDR1 is SGHTA, CDR2 FQGNSA, per germline. There are 13 residues in the CDR3. The CDR3 is CASRPNVGNTIYF. CDR3 DNA: TGTGCCAGCAGACCTAACGTGGGAAACACCATATATTTT.

The rearrangement links TRBV7-9 to TRBJ2-2; 8 bases match TRBD2. The germline CDR1 and CDR2 sequences are SEHNR and FQNEAQ (reference sequence). V was clipped by 5 bases and J by 1 base; unmatched bases: 12. There are 18 residues in the CDR3. The CDR3: CASSQLPGGTQNTGELFF. The CDR3, as DNA: TGTGCCAGCAGCCAACTTCCGGGGGGGACACAGAACACCGGGGAGCTGTTTTTT.

The genes are TRBV18 and TRBJ1-5, with TRBD1 matching over 9 bases. Germline trimming cut 3 bases from V and 9 bases from J; bases unmatched to any gene: 12. The CDR3 is made up of 16 amino acids. Germline CDR1 and CDR2: KGHSH and LQKENI. For the CDR3, the DNA is TGTGCCAGCTCACCGTCCAGGGACAGGGCGGGCGCGCCCCAGCATTTT. Amino acids: CASSPSRDRAGAPQHF.

This CDR3 is CASSHTDGYTF. In nucleotides, the CDR3 is TGTGCCAGCAGCCACACGGATGGCTACACCTTC. V and J are TRBV14 and TRBJ1-2; D unresolved. The CDR3 has 11 residues. The V gene's germline CDR1 is SGHDN and CDR2 FVKESK. Deletions cut 3 bases from V and 6 bases from J, with 5 bases between. Filled out from reference TRBV14 and TRBJ1-2, the complete variable domain reads EAGVTQFPSHSVIEKGQTVTLRCDPISGHDNLYWYRRVMGKEIKFLLHFVKESKQDESGMPNNRFLAERTGGTYSTLKVQPAELEDSGVYFCASSHTDGYTFGSGTRLTVV.

This clone was counted between two and nine times. The chain joins TRBV19 to TRBJ1-4, with D hard to call. Trimming pared 10 bases from V and 8 bases from J, leaving 20 bases between. The germline V gene has CDR1 LNHDA and CDR2 SQIVND (reference sequence). This CDR3 has 14 residues. This CDR3 reads CATKPGAGGEKLFF. The CDR3 nucleotides are TGTGCCACTAAACCCGGAGCCGGAGGGGAAAAACTGTTTTTT.

The chain is built from TRBV4-1 and TRBJ2-1; 15 nucleotides align to TRBD2. This CDR3 comprises 16 residues. Germline-derived CDR1 and CDR2 are MGHRA and YSYEKL. The V gene end was trimmed by 4 bases and the J gene end by 10 bases; junction bases not matched to a gene: 8. The CDR3 is CASSPPGLAGGTEQFF. In DNA form, the CDR3 reads TGCGCCAGCAGCCCGCCGGGACTAGCGGGGGGTACGGAGCAGTTCTTC.

The count of this clone is one. The CDR3 nucleotides are TGTGCCATCAGTGGTAGGACTAGCCAGGAGACCCAGTACTTC. Its translation: CAISGRTSQETQYF. The V and J genes are TRBV10-3 and TRBJ2-5; 8 nucleotides align to TRBD2. Trimming removed 4 bases from V and 5 bases from J; junction bases left unmatched: 6. There are 14 residues in the CDR3. The germline gives CDR1 ENHRY, CDR2 SYGVKD.

This chain connects TRBV5-1 to TRBJ2-7; 8 bases are a match to TRBD1. After removal of 0 bases from V and 2 bases from J, the junction contained 1 base not matched to a gene. Germline V gene data show CDR1 as SGHRS and CDR2 as YFSETQ. CDR3 length: 14 amino acids. The CDR3 loop reads CASSLDRGTYEQYF. The CDR3 DNA follows: TGCGCCAGCAGCTTGGACAGGGGGACCTACGAGCAGTACTTC.

This clone was seen a single time. The CDR3 DNA reads TGTGCCAGCAGCGCTTTCAGGGGAACTGAAGCTTTCTTT. Translating gives CASSAFRGTEAFF. The chain couples TRBV9 to TRBJ1-1; tentatively, D is TRBD1 (6 bases). V lost 3 bases and J 5 bases, leaving 11 bases between the germline ends. The germline V gene has CDR1 SGDLS and CDR2 YYNGEE. This CDR3 has 13 residues.

The chain is built from TRBV6-2 or TRBV6-3 and TRBJ1-1; no firm D call. Germline values: CDR1 MNHEY, CDR2 SVGEGT. This CDR3 spans 14 amino acids. Trimming stripped 2 bases from V and 5 bases from J, with 12 bases between. CDR3 DNA sequence: TGTGCCAGCAGTTACGACGGGGAGCGAACTGAAGCTTTCTTT. It specifies CASSYDGERTEAFF.